A single T cell receptor (beta chain) is shown here with its context. These data come from a study of blood T cell repertoires in COVID-19. How the authors handled the data: Estimated nucleated cell counts came from reference gene primer amplification. Measured with immunoSEQ multiplex PCR; TCRdb has only the in-frame clones, and not every one. The V and J calls and clone size are taken from that table; D and trimming were inferred from the DNA. This sample has about 75,000 clones, with approximately 82% found just once. The CDR3 is 12 amino acids. The V end lost 0 bases, the J end lost 7 bases, and 7 bases lay between the germline ends. CDR1 and CDR2 (germline): SGDLS, YYNGEE.

The TCR sequence derives from a woman between 45 and 65 years old with acute or convalescent COVID-19. This rearrangement joins TRBV9 to TRBJ1-1, with D perhaps TRBD1 (5 bases). The sample was peripheral blood. This CDR3 reads CASSVAGNEAFF. The CDR3 nucleotides read TGTGCCAGCAGCGTAGCAGGGAATGAAGCTTTCTTT.